The clone carrying this T cell receptor beta chain was observed at least ten times. This entry belongs to a study of T cell repertoires in cytomegalovirus infection. In TCRdb, the reads were re-called with MiXCR into one record per CDR3 protein. This sample has about 250,000 distinct CDR3 sequences, with over 15% found just once. The CDR3 is made up of 13 amino acids. Trimming removed 3 bases at V and 0 bases at J, with 6 bases between. Germline CDR1 and CDR2: LNHDA and SQIVND (reference sequence). The sample consisted of CD8+ T cells from PBMCs. This TCR was sampled from a human donor in good health (CMV status not recorded). Some clones in this sample may be carry-over from other donors' samples. The chain carries TRBV19 and TRBJ2-7; D is unclear. The CDR3 DNA reads as TGTGCCAGTAGTATCATGAGCTCCTACGAGCAGTACTTC. Protein sequence: CASSIMSSYEQYF.